A single sample gave rise to the 28 T cell receptor beta chains below, sequenced in a study of T cell responses to AZD1222 COVID-19 vaccine. Sequenced by immunoSEQ multiplex PCR; TCRdb stores in-frame clones only, minus some. Recorded here are about 140,000 clones; the top ten clones represent approximately 2%. Sequencing used peripheral blood. The receptors originated from an adult in good health.

The chain has TRBV4-1 and TRBJ2-7, with 10 bases matching TRBD2. Germline V CDR1 and CDR2: MGHRA, YSYEKL. The CDR3 loop spans 15 amino acids. Trimming cost V 11 bases and J 4 bases; bases outside gene matches: 14. The CDR3 region is CAPCQQRGGGYEQYF. The CDR3 DNA reads TGCGCCCCCTGCCAACAGCGGGGGGGCGGGTACGAGCAGTACTTC.

J is TRBJ1-1 and V is TRBV29-1; D may be TRBD1 (5 bases). Looked up from germline, CDR1 is SQVTM and CDR2 is ANQGSEA. V lost 6 bases and J 2 bases, leaving 13 bases between the germline ends. The CDR3 contains 13 residues. As DNA, the CDR3 is TGCAGCGTGGGGCGAGAACCAAACACTGAAGCTTTCTTT. It yields the protein CSVGREPNTEAFF.

The chain joins TRBV6-5 to TRBJ2-1; 8 nucleotides match TRBD1. The CDR3 spans 14 residues. V lost 7 bases to trimming and J lost 6 bases; unmatched junction nucleotides: 8. Germline loops: CDR1 MNHEY, CDR2 SVGAGI. The CDR3 sequence is CASMGRTGSNEQFF. For the CDR3, the DNA is TGTGCCAGCATGGGGCGGACAGGGTCCAATGAGCAGTTCTTC.

The V call is TRBV11-2, the J call TRBJ1-6, with a tentative D call TRBD1 (5 bases). Deletions cut 1 base from V and 7 bases from J, with 11 bases between. The CDR3 totals 15 residues. Germline CDR1 reads SGHAT; CDR2 reads FQNNGV. CDR3: CASSLARQRNSPLHF. CDR3 nucleotides: TGTGCCAGCAGCTTAGCCAGACAGAGGAATTCACCCCTCCACTTT.

The V call is TRBV5-1, the J call TRBJ2-7; 13 bases fit TRBD2. The length of the CDR3 is 15 residues. The V gene's germline CDR1 is SGHRS and CDR2 YFSETQ. The V segment lost 3 bases and the J segment 2 bases; nucleotides outside the gene matches: 2. CDR3 sequence: CASSSTSGGAYEQYF. The CDR3 coding sequence is TGCGCCAGCAGCTCAACTAGCGGGGGGGCCTACGAGCAGTACTTC.

The rearrangement links TRBV2 to TRBJ1-4; 8 nucleotides line up with TRBD1. CDR1 and CDR2 from the germline V gene are SNHLY and FYNNEI. This CDR3 region has 14 residues. With V trimmed by 5 bases and J by 7 bases, 6 bases remained unmatched. The DNA for the CDR3 is TGTGCCAGCAGTTCTCAGGGGGCTAGTGAAAAACTGTTTTTT. This codes for CASSSQGASEKLFF.

The CDR3 region is CASSLASAGGRRAYGYTF. The CDR3, as DNA: TGTGCCAGCAGCTTGGCCTCGGCAGGGGGACGTCGGGCCTATGGCTACACCTTC. The chain is built from TRBV5-6 and TRBJ1-2, with 7 nucleotides matching TRBD1. Germline V lookup: CDR1 SGHDT, CDR2 YYEEEE. The CDR3 is 18 amino acids. V lost 0 bases and J lost 4; bases outside the gene matches: 15.

The chain uses TRBV5-6 and TRBJ1-4; the D is unclear. Germline lookup yields CDR1 SGHDT and CDR2 YYEEEE. CDR3 length equals 14 residues. The ends were cut back, 2 bases at V and 3 bases at J, with 8 bases in the middle. CDR3 region: CASSFLGANEKLFF. The DNA of the CDR3 is TGTGCCAGCAGCTTCCTTGGGGCTAATGAAAAACTGTTTTTT.

Written as DNA, the CDR3 is TGTGCCAGCTCCCGACAAGAGACCCAGTACTTC. Translated, it gives CASSRQETQYF. The chain has TRBV7-9 and TRBJ2-5; D is uncertain. Trimming stripped 8 bases from V and 2 bases from J, with 6 bases between. The CDR3 loop spans 11 amino acids. The germline CDR1 and CDR2 sequences are SEHNR and FQNEAQ (reference sequence).

The V and J genes are TRBV6-5 and TRBJ1-1, with a possible D match to TRBD1 (5 bases). The CDR3 is 16 amino acids. Germline V gene lookup returns CDR1 MNHEY and CDR2 SVGAGI. V shed 2 bases and J shed 3 bases, with 16 bases lying between them. The CDR3 protein is CASSYLPPDRYTEAFF. In nucleotides, the CDR3 is TGTGCCAGCAGTTACCTTCCGCCCGACAGATACACTGAAGCTTTCTTT.

The chain has TRBV28 and TRBJ1-3, with D unclear. Germline assignment: CDR1 MDHEN and CDR2 SYDVKM. CDR3 size: 12 residues. V was trimmed by 7 bases and J by 2 bases, leaving 6 bases between them. CDR3 coding DNA: TGTGCCAGCACCGGCCCTGGAAACACCATATATTTT. Translating gives CASTGPGNTIYF. Combining the CDR3 with reference TRBV28 and TRBJ1-3 gives the whole variable domain DVKVTQSSRYLVKRTGEKVFLECVQDMDHENMFWYRQDPGLGLRLIYFSYDVKMKEKGDIPEGYSVSREKKERFSLILESASTNQTSMYLCASTGPGNTIYFGEGSWLTVV.

With regard to this clone: Other DNA sequences within the sample encode an identical CDR3. This rearrangement joins TRBV18 to TRBJ1-3, with D possibly being TRBD1 (5 bases). V lost 0 bases and J lost 4, with 10 bases in between. The CDR3 runs 15 residues. The germline CDR1 and CDR2 sequences are KGHSH and LQKENI. The CDR3, as DNA: TGTGCCAGCTCACCACCGGAGGGGAGGGGAAACACCATATATTTT. Translating it yields CASSPPEGRGNTIYF. The variable domain in full, with the rest retrieved from reference TRBV18 and TRBJ1-3, is NAGVMQNPRHLVRRRGQEARLRCSPMKGHSHVYWYRQLPEEGLKFMVYLQKENIIDESGMPKERFSAEFPKEGPSILRIQQVVRGDSAAYFCASSPPEGRGNTIYFGEGSWLTVV.

The chain couples TRBV19 to TRBJ2-5, with D perhaps TRBD1 (5 bases). The germline gives CDR1 LNHDA, CDR2 SQIVND (reference sequence). V was shortened by 0 bases and J by 2 bases, with 16 bases between the two germline ends. CDR3 length equals 17 residues. The CDR3 DNA reads as TGTGCCAGTAGTATAGATGGGATAGGAAAGGGGCAAGAGACCCAGTACTTC. This sequence encodes CASSIDGIGKGQETQYF.

V and J are TRBV29-1 and TRBJ2-1, with D perhaps matching TRBD2 (5 bases). The V and J ends lost 3 bases and 7 bases respectively, with 13 bases between them. Germline V gene data show CDR1 as SQVTM and CDR2 as ANQGSEA. The CDR3 totals 13 residues. CDR3 nucleotide sequence: TGCAGCGTTGAGTCTGAGCGGAGAAATGAGCAGTTCTTC. Translated, it gives CSVESERRNEQFF.

The chain has TRBV12-5 and TRBJ1-6; D is unresolved. V lost 1 base, J lost 6 bases, and 4 bases lay in between. Germline assignment: CDR1 LGHNT and CDR2 FRNRAP. The CDR3 loop spans 13 amino acids. The CDR3 protein is CASGLGVNSPLHF. The CDR3 region has the DNA TGTGCTAGTGGTTTGGGGGTTAATTCACCCCTCCACTTT. Combining the CDR3 with reference TRBV12-5 and TRBJ1-6 gives the whole variable domain DARVTQTPRHKVTEMGQEVTMRCQPILGHNTVFWYRQTMMQGLELLAYFRNRAPLDDSGMPKDRFSAEMPDATLATLKIQPSEPRDSAVYFCASGLGVNSPLHFGNGTRLTVT.

The chain employs TRBV4-1 and TRBJ2-7, with D perhaps matching TRBD2 (5 bases). The CDR3 runs 15 residues. CDR1 is MGHRA and CDR2 is YSYEKL in the germline V gene. Trimming left V 4 bases short and J 6 bases short, with 19 bases between. In DNA form, the CDR3 reads TGCGCCAGCAGCCGATCCGGGATCCCAGCCGTCGAGCAGTACTTC. Translating gives CASSRSGIPAVEQYF.

V gene TRBV5-1 combines with J gene TRBJ1-2; tentative D call: TRBD1 (5 bases). CDR3 length: 14 residues. The ends were cut back, 4 bases at V and 12 bases at J, with 22 bases in the middle. Germline V gene sequence: CDR1 SGHRS, CDR2 YFSETQ. In nucleotides, the CDR3 is TGCGCCAGCAGCCCCGTGGGAGGGGCGGAGGGCCACACCTTC. Its protein is CASSPVGGAEGHTF.

The CDR3 loop is CASTRQGQGAYSSINEQFF. For the CDR3, the DNA is TGTGCCAGTACCCGGCAGGGGCAGGGGGCCTACTCGTCCATCAATGAGCAGTTCTTC. This chain joins TRBV19 and TRBJ2-1; 8 positions match TRBD1. Germline-derived CDR1 and CDR2 are LNHDA and SQIVND (reference sequence). CDR3 size: 19 residues. After removal of 7 bases from V and 6 bases from J, the junction contained 23 bases not matched to a gene.

The rearrangement uses TRBV5-1 and TRBJ2-7; 10 positions match TRBD2. The CDR3 covers 14 residues. Trimming took 4 bases from V and 12 from J; bases not matched to a gene: 13. The germline CDR1 and CDR2 sequences are SGHRS and YFSETQ. The CDR3 coding sequence is TGCGCCAGCAGCCCCGGCTTAGCGGGGGGCGCTCCGTACTTC. This sequence encodes CASSPGLAGGAPYF. The full variable domain, its missing parts supplied by reference TRBV5-1 and TRBJ2-7, is KAGVTQTPRYLIKTRGQQVTLSCSPISGHRSVSWYQQTPGQGLQFLFEYFSETQRNKGNFPGRFSGRQFSNSRSEMNVSTLELGDSALYLCASSPGLAGGAPYFGPGTRLTVT.

The CDR3 reads CASSSMIAGNTGELFF. In DNA form, the CDR3 reads TGTGCCAGCAGCTCCATGATAGCGGGAAACACCGGGGAGCTGTTTTTT. V is TRBV11-2 and J is TRBJ2-2; 8 bases line up with TRBD2. The CDR3 totals 16 residues. The germline CDR1 and CDR2 sequences are SGHAT and FQNNGV. V lost 4 bases and J lost 2; bases outside the gene matches: 6.

This chain joins TRBV3-1 (or the pseudogene TRBV3-2) and TRBJ2-3, with 8 bases that match TRBD2. Trimming took 0 bases from V and 2 from J; bases not matched to a gene: 13. Germline V gene lookup returns CDR1 LGHDT and CDR2 YNNKEL (reference sequence). The CDR3 has 19 amino acids. In DNA, the CDR3 is TGTGCCAGCAGCCAAGATCCCGCTAGCGGGTCTATGTACACAGATACGCAGTATTTT. The encoded protein is CASSQDPASGSMYTDTQYF.

The CDR3 here is CASSPQSKSDYGYTF. CDR3 sequence (DNA): TGTGCCAGCAGTCCACAGTCCAAATCAGACTATGGCTACACCTTC. The chain employs TRBV28 and TRBJ1-2; D uncertain. The V end lost 5 bases, the J end lost 3 bases, and 16 bases lay between the germline ends. CDR1 is MDHEN, CDR2 SYDVKM, per germline. The CDR3 loop spans 15 amino acids.

The CDR3 reads CASSWDSSTDTQYF. The CDR3, as DNA: TGTGCCAGCAGTTGGGACAGTAGCACAGATACGCAGTATTTT. V is TRBV6-6 and J is TRBJ2-3; 7 bases map to TRBD1. The CDR3 is 14 amino acids. Germline CDR1 reads MNHNY; CDR2 reads SVGAGI (reference sequence). Trimming took 4 bases from V and 0 from J; bases not matched to a gene: 1.

The genes are TRBV6-5 and TRBJ1-6; 7 nucleotides line up with TRBD1. Trimming cost V 2 bases and J 3 bases; bases outside gene matches: 4. There are 16 residues in the CDR3. CDR1 is MNHEY, CDR2 SVGAGI, per germline. In DNA form, the CDR3 reads TGTGCCAGCAGTTACGGGGACAGCCGCTATAATTCACCCCTCCACTTT. Its translation: CASSYGDSRYNSPLHF.

This chain links TRBV5-6 with TRBJ1-3, with D perhaps TRBD1 (5 bases). The CDR3 contains 13 residues. CDR1 is SGHDT, CDR2 YYEEEE, per germline. The ends were cut back, 4 bases at V and 6 bases at J, with 11 bases in the middle. CDR3 DNA: TGTGCCAGCAGCACCGGGACGCCAAACACCATATATTTT. It specifies CASSTGTPNTIYF.

The chain joins TRBV2 to TRBJ1-1; no clear D. The CDR3 has 13 residues. V was cut by 7 bases and J by 6 bases, with 15 bases left in between. Germline CDR1 and CDR2: SNHLY and FYNNEI. This CDR3 is CASKAGPFSEAFF. The CDR3 nucleotides are TGTGCCAGCAAGGCAGGACCCTTCTCTGAAGCTTTCTTT.

This chain uses TRBV19 with TRBJ1-6; no clear D. This CDR3 is built from 14 residues. Trimming pared 7 bases from V and 7 bases from J, leaving 14 bases between. Per the germline V gene, CDR1 is LNHDA and CDR2 is SQIVND (reference sequence). This chain's CDR3 is CASTSTARNSPLHF. As DNA, the CDR3 is TGTGCCAGTACCTCGACCGCGAGGAATTCACCCCTCCACTTT.

The gene calls are TRBV9 and TRBJ1-4; D unresolved. The CDR3 has 15 amino acids. Germline lookup yields CDR1 SGDLS and CDR2 YYNGEE. V lost 0 bases, J lost 7 bases, and 13 bases lay in between. The CDR3 here is CASSVGPQGPEKLFF. For the CDR3, the DNA is TGTGCCAGCAGCGTAGGCCCACAAGGTCCTGAAAAACTGTTTTTT. Looking up the rest from reference TRBV9 and TRBJ1-4 gives the full variable domain: DSGVTQTPKHLITATGQRVTLRCSPRSGDLSVYWYQQSLDQGLQFLIQYYNGEERAKGNILERFSAQQFPDLHSELNLSSLELGDSALYFCASSVGPQGPEKLFFGSGTQLSVL.